Each of the 31 T cell receptor beta chains below was sequenced from the same sample in a study of PD-1 blockade in mismatch repair-deficient tumors. TCRdb's copy holds only in-frame clones and misses some; the assay was immunoSEQ multiplex PCR. The sample shows about 79,000 clones, 65% to 85% of them seen only once. This specimen consisted of peripheral blood, obtained 44 weeks after starting pembrolizumab. The receptors derive from an adult with mismatch repair-deficient cancer.

V and J are TRBV7-2 and TRBJ2-3, with TRBD2 matching over 9 bases. This CDR3 is 17 amino acids long. CDR1 is SGHTA, CDR2 FQGNSA, per germline. The V and J ends lost 5 bases and 6 bases, in that order; junction bases with no gene match: 15. CDR3 DNA sequence: TGTGCCAGCAGCCAGGGGGTAGCGGGAGTTGTTCTCGATACGCAGTATTTT. Protein product: CASSQGVAGVVLDTQYF.

The chain employs TRBV6-5 and TRBJ2-7, with unresolved D. Between the trimmed V and J ends, which lost 5 bases and 5 bases, there was a span of 16 bases. This CDR3 spans 14 amino acids. In germline, CDR1 is MNHEY, CDR2 SVGAGI. CDR3 nucleotide sequence: TGTGCCAGCAGTGACGTCTTTTTTGGGGACGAGCAGTACTTC. It encodes CASSDVFFGDEQYF.

The gene calls are TRBV7-2 and TRBJ1-1; TRBD1 might be the D (6 bases). Germline CDR1 SGHTA, CDR2 FQGNSA. V was shortened by 5 bases and J by 5 bases, with 9 bases between the two germline ends. CDR3 length: 12 amino acids. CDR3 sequence: CASSHRGTEAFF. The CDR3 DNA reads as TGTGCCAGCAGCCATAGGGGGACTGAAGCTTTCTTT.

The rearrangement uses TRBV19 and TRBJ1-1; no firm D call. The CDR3 has 14 amino acids. V was clipped by 0 bases and J by 4 bases, with 9 bases between them. CDR1 LNHDA and CDR2 SQIVND come from the germline V gene (reference sequence). In nucleotides, the CDR3 is TGTGCCAGTAGTATAGAAGGGTCCGGCACTGAAGCTTTCTTT. Protein sequence: CASSIEGSGTEAFF.

This sequence joins TRBV29-1 and TRBJ2-3; D possibly corresponds to TRBD2 (6 bases). Germline V CDR1 and CDR2: SQVTM, ANQGSEA. The ends were cut back, 0 bases at V and 4 bases at J, with 17 bases in the middle. The CDR3 covers 16 residues. CDR3 region: CSVEDRRGSVADTQYF. DNA for the CDR3: TGCAGCGTTGAAGATCGGAGGGGATCCGTGGCAGATACGCAGTATTTT.

This clone has more than one count but fewer than ten. This sequence joins TRBV18 and TRBJ1-5; no clear D. The ends were cut back, 5 bases at V and 5 bases at J, with 10 bases in the middle. Germline CDR1 and CDR2: KGHSH and LQKENI. The CDR3 spans 13 residues. CDR3 in amino acids: CASSDQSDQPQHF. The CDR3 nucleotides read TGTGCCAGCTCAGACCAATCAGATCAGCCCCAGCATTTT.

This sequence joins TRBV7-9 and TRBJ1-5; 7 bases agree with TRBD1. With V trimmed by 2 bases and J by 7 bases, 2 bases remained unmatched. Germline V gives CDR1 SEHNR, CDR2 FQNEAQ (reference sequence). This CDR3 spans 13 amino acids. CDR3 sequence reads: CASSLTGEQPQHF. CDR3 bases: TGTGCCAGCAGCTTAACAGGGGAACAGCCCCAGCATTTT. The whole variable domain, filled in from reference TRBV7-9 and TRBJ1-5, reads DTGVSQNPRHKITKRGQNVTFRCDPISEHNRLYWYRQTLGQGPEFLTYFQNEAQLEKSRLLSDRFSAERPKGSFSTLEIQRTEQGDSAMYLCASSLTGEQPQHFGDGTRLSIL.

The chain employs TRBV29-1 and TRBJ1-1; perhaps TRBD1 as D (5 bases). There are 13 residues in the CDR3. Per the germline V gene, CDR1 is SQVTM and CDR2 is ANQGSEA. V lost 5 bases and J lost 0, with 10 bases in between. The CDR3 protein is CSVFWTLNTEAFF. The DNA for the CDR3 is TGCAGCGTTTTCTGGACACTGAACACTGAAGCTTTCTTT.

The chain combines TRBV18 with TRBJ2-3, with TRBD2 identical over 8 bases. Per the germline V gene, CDR1 is KGHSH and CDR2 is LQKENI. The CDR3 runs 14 residues. J lost 5 bases, V lost 3 bases, and 4 bases had no gene match. The CDR3 loop reads CASSPSGDLDTQYF. The CDR3, as DNA: TGTGCCAGCTCACCTAGCGGGGATTTAGATACGCAGTATTTT.

This clone was seen more than once but under ten times. The chain employs TRBV7-3 and TRBJ2-3; D perhaps matches TRBD2 (5 bases). With 4 bases removed from V and 5 bases from J, the gap between germline ends came to 7 bases. Germline V gene data show CDR1 as SGHTA and CDR2 as FQGTGA. The length of the CDR3 is 12 residues. The CDR3 spells CASSSAGDTQYF. In nucleotides, the CDR3 is TGTGCCAGCAGCTCCGCGGGAGATACGCAGTATTTT.

This rearrangement joins TRBV7-9 to TRBJ2-7; 7 bases match TRBD1. CDR3 length: 11 amino acids. Per the germline V gene, CDR1 is SEHNR and CDR2 is FQNEAQ (reference sequence). The ends lost 5 bases at V and 10 bases at J; junction bases unmatched: 5. This chain's CDR3 is CASSGQVIQYF. CDR3 coding DNA: TGTGCCAGCAGCGGACAGGTTATTCAGTACTTC.

The genes are TRBV6-6 and TRBJ2-1, with D perhaps matching TRBD1 (6 bases). The CDR3 runs to 15 residues. V was pared by 0 bases and J by 7 bases, with 13 bases between. Germline V CDR1 and CDR2: MNHNY, SVGAGI (reference sequence). Written as DNA, the CDR3 is TGTGCCAGCAGTTACTCTTGGGGGCGGTCGAATGAGCAGTTCTTC. Translating gives CASSYSWGRSNEQFF.

The chain combines TRBV5-6 with TRBJ1-1; possibly TRBD1 for D (5 bases). The CDR3 is 12 amino acids. Germline CDR1 reads SGHDT; CDR2 reads YYEEEE. V lost 1 base, J lost 4 bases, and 5 bases lay in between. The CDR3 reads CASSLQGTEAFF. CDR3 nucleotides: TGTGCCAGCAGCTTGCAGGGCACTGAAGCTTTCTTT. The full variable domain, completed using reference TRBV5-6 and TRBJ1-1, is DAGVTQSPTHLIKTRGQQVTLRCSPKSGHDTVSWYQQALGQGPQFIFQYYEEEERQRGNFPDRFSGHQFPNYSSELNVNALLLGDSALYLCASSLQGTEAFFGQGTRLTVV.

This chain joins TRBV27 and TRBJ1-1, with D hard to call. The V and J ends lost 3 bases and 1 base respectively, with 15 bases between them. There are 16 residues in the CDR3. CDR1 and CDR2 from the germline V gene are MNHEY and SMNVEV (reference sequence). This CDR3 reads CASSFWWNGGNTEAFF. DNA for the CDR3: TGTGCCAGCAGTTTTTGGTGGAATGGTGGGAACACTGAAGCTTTCTTT.

The chain carries TRBV19 and TRBJ1-1; 8 bases fit TRBD1. V shed 3 bases and J 1 base; nucleotides not matched to a gene: 1. CDR3 size: 14 residues. The germline V gene has CDR1 LNHDA and CDR2 SQIVND (reference sequence). The CDR3 coding sequence is TGTGCCAGTAGTATGACAGGGGCGAACACTGAAGCTTTCTTT. Its protein is CASSMTGANTEAFF. Full variable domain (rest looked up from reference TRBV19 and TRBJ1-1): DGGITQSPKYLFRKEGQNVTLSCEQNLNHDAMYWYRQDPGQGLRLIYYSQIVNDFQKGDIAEGYSVSREKKESFPLTVTSAQKNPTAFYLCASSMTGANTEAFFGQGTRLTVV.

This clone was observed a handful of times. This chain joins TRBV30 and TRBJ1-5, with D maybe TRBD1 (5 bases). Looked up from germline, CDR1 is GTSNPN and CDR2 is SVGIG (reference sequence). Trimming took off 5 bases at V and 1 base at J, with 9 bases between the two ends. This CDR3 contains 13 residues. CDR3 sequence (DNA): TGTGCCTGGGGGACGGGCAGCAATCAGCCCCAGCATTTT. Its translation: CAWGTGSNQPQHF.

V gene TRBV15 combines with J gene TRBJ2-2; D is ambiguous. This CDR3 comprises 14 residues. Germline-derived CDR1 and CDR2 are LNHNV and YYDKDF (reference sequence). The V end lost 5 bases, the J end lost 5 bases, and 12 bases lay between the germline ends. This CDR3 is CATSSRPRTGELFF. The DNA for the CDR3 is TGTGCCACCAGCTCCCGACCCCGAACCGGGGAGCTGTTTTTT.

The chain carries TRBV2 and TRBJ1-2; 7 bases are shared with TRBD1. The junction had 9 bases not matched to a gene; V was cut back by 6 bases and J by 8 bases. The CDR3 is 13 residues long. Germline lookup yields CDR1 SNHLY and CDR2 FYNNEI. DNA of the CDR3: TGTGCCAGCAGACAGGGGATAGAAGGCGGCTACACCTTC. It codes for CASRQGIEGGYTF.

CDR3 nucleotide sequence: TGCGCCAGCAGCCAAGATGGGTGGAGCCTCACCATTGAGCAGTACTTC. Residues: CASSQDGWSLTIEQYF. This chain links TRBV4-3 with TRBJ2-7; no clear D gene. From germline, CDR1 is LGHNA and CDR2 YSLEER. The CDR3 is 16 residues long. V was trimmed by 0 bases and J by 7 bases, leaving 19 bases between them.

This clone was seen once. This chain links TRBV7-9 with TRBJ1-2; D gene ambiguous. This CDR3 has 15 amino acids. The germline CDR1 and CDR2 sequences are SEHNR and FQNEAQ (reference sequence). The ends were cut back, 6 bases at V and 2 bases at J, with 16 bases in the middle. CDR3 sequence (DNA): TGTGCCAGCAGATCAGAAGGGAAACGGAACTATGGCTACACCTTC. It is translated as CASRSEGKRNYGYTF. Filled out from reference TRBV7-9 and TRBJ1-2, the complete variable domain reads DTGVSQNPRHKITKRGQNVTFRCDPISEHNRLYWYRQTLGQGPEFLTYFQNEAQLEKSRLLSDRFSAERPKGSFSTLEIQRTEQGDSAMYLCASRSEGKRNYGYTFGSGTRLTVV.

This chain links TRBV7-9 with TRBJ2-7; 12 nucleotides match TRBD2. J was trimmed by 5 bases and V by 5 bases; bases with no gene match: 7. The CDR3 loop spans 15 amino acids. Germline loops: CDR1 SEHNR, CDR2 FQNEAQ (reference sequence). The CDR3 sequence: CASSPRTSGADEQYF. In DNA, the CDR3 is TGTGCCAGCAGCCCGAGGACTAGCGGGGCCGACGAGCAGTACTTC.

V is TRBV7-3 and J is TRBJ2-1, with D unclear. The V end lost 3 bases, the J end lost 4 bases, and 10 bases lay between the germline ends. Germline lookup yields CDR1 SGHTA and CDR2 FQGTGA. This CDR3 comprises 14 residues. In DNA form, the CDR3 reads TGTGCCAGCAGCTTGTCTAACTTTTACAATGAGCAGTTCTTC. This sequence encodes CASSLSNFYNEQFF.

In DNA form, the CDR3 reads TGTGCCACCTCACCCTTTGAGGGAGGCATAACAGATACGCAGTATTTT. It specifies CATSPFEGGITDTQYF. This chain connects TRBV9 to TRBJ2-3; tentative D call: TRBD2 (6 bases). Germline CDR1 SGDLS, CDR2 YYNGEE. Trimming took 9 bases from V and 3 from J, leaving 23 bases between them. This CDR3 has 16 amino acids.

CDR3 amino acids: CASSLGDKSTEAFF. DNA for the CDR3: TGTGCCAGCAGCTTAGGCGACAAGTCCACTGAAGCTTTCTTT. This rearrangement joins TRBV7-9 to TRBJ1-1; D unclear. Trimming removed 1 base at V and 4 bases at J, with 10 bases between. Germline CDR1 and CDR2: SEHNR and FQNEAQ (reference sequence). CDR3 size: 14 residues. Based on the CDR3 plus reference TRBV7-9 and TRBJ1-1, the full variable domain is DTGVSQNPRHKITKRGQNVTFRCDPISEHNRLYWYRQTLGQGPEFLTYFQNEAQLEKSRLLSDRFSAERPKGSFSTLEIQRTEQGDSAMYLCASSLGDKSTEAFFGQGTRLTVV.

This clone was recorded only once. The rearrangement joins TRBV9 to TRBJ1-2; D may be TRBD1 (5 bases). From germline, CDR1 is SGDLS and CDR2 YYNGEE. This CDR3 is 14 amino acids long. Trimming stripped 0 bases from V and 2 bases from J, with 8 bases between. The CDR3 here is CASSVDGGNYGYTF. The CDR3 DNA is TGTGCCAGCAGCGTAGACGGGGGAAACTATGGCTACACCTTC.

The gene calls are TRBV15 and TRBJ2-1, with unresolved D. Trimming took off 5 bases at V and 0 bases at J, with 11 bases between the two ends. Germline V gives CDR1 LNHNV, CDR2 YYDKDF (reference sequence). This CDR3 region has 15 residues. CDR3 sequence: CATSPRSTSYNEQFF. The CDR3 nucleotides are TGTGCCACCAGCCCCCGGAGTACCTCCTACAATGAGCAGTTCTTC.

The chain has TRBV14 and TRBJ2-3, with D unclear. Looked up from germline, CDR1 is SGHDN and CDR2 is FVKESK. This CDR3 spans 13 amino acids. Deletions cut 3 bases from V and 5 bases from J, with 9 bases between. CDR3 sequence (DNA): TGTGCCAGCAGCCACTTTCGAGGAGATACGCAGTATTTT. Its translation: CASSHFRGDTQYF.

This clone was detected only a few times. The genes are TRBV9 and TRBJ2-7; TRBD1 or TRBD2 may be the D gene (7 bases each). Germline CDR1 reads SGDLS; CDR2 reads YYNGEE. Trimming cost V 4 bases and J 6 bases, with 17 bases left between them. CDR3 length: 14 amino acids. The CDR3 here is CASSQGGGSTEQYF. The CDR3 DNA reads TGTGCCAGCAGCCAAGGGGGCGGGAGTACCGAGCAGTACTTC.

This clone has more than one count but fewer than ten. The chain uses TRBV18 and TRBJ2-7, with D perhaps TRBD1 (5 bases). The CDR3 runs 13 residues. Trimming took off 3 bases at V and 6 bases at J, with 12 bases between the two ends. Germline loops: CDR1 KGHSH, CDR2 LQKENI. CDR3 residues: CASSPARQGEQYF. The DNA for the CDR3 is TGTGCCAGCTCACCGGCACGCCAGGGCGAGCAGTACTTC. Drawing the rest from reference TRBV18 and TRBJ2-7, the complete variable domain is NAGVMQNPRHLVRRRGQEARLRCSPMKGHSHVYWYRQLPEEGLKFMVYLQKENIIDESGMPKERFSAEFPKEGPSILRIQQVVRGDSAAYFCASSPARQGEQYFGPGTRLTVT.

CDR3: CASQEGGGFDGTEAFF. Written as DNA, the CDR3 is TGTGCCAGCCAAGAGGGGGGGGGCTTCGATGGCACTGAAGCTTTCTTT. This chain connects TRBV27 to TRBJ1-1; D is perhaps TRBD1 (6 bases). This CDR3 contains 16 residues. The V gene lost 8 bases and the J gene lost 4 bases, with 23 bases spanning the gap. Germline V gene sequence: CDR1 MNHEY, CDR2 SMNVEV (reference sequence).

V gene TRBV27 combines with J gene TRBJ1-1; TRBD1 matches at 11 bases. The germline V gene has CDR1 MNHEY and CDR2 SMNVEV (reference sequence). The CDR3 is 15 amino acids. V lost 3 bases to trimming and J lost 4 bases; unmatched junction nucleotides: 4. The CDR3 protein is CASSFRGTGGTEAFF. CDR3 in DNA: TGTGCCAGCAGTTTCCGGGGGACAGGGGGCACTGAAGCTTTCTTT.